Detailed here is one T cell receptor (beta chain). Antigen specificity is unknown. V lost 3 bases and J lost 2, with 17 bases in between. This CDR3 comprises 17 residues. Germline V gene lookup returns CDR1 LNHDA and CDR2 SQIVND (reference sequence). 60 Vbeta and 13 Jbeta primers were used in PCR. Sequenced by immunoSEQ multiplex PCR; TCRdb stores in-frame clones only, minus some. The table has roughly 130,000 clones, 55% to 80% seen once. This record belongs to a study of cytomegalovirus exposure and HLA in healthy donors. Regarding the study as a whole: TCR association rates varied by HLA locus in a later analysis, with DRB1 highest and HLA-C lowest.

Sequencing used PBMCs. The receptor was isolated from a woman aged 40-49 years in good health and CMV-seronegative. The chain has TRBV19 and TRBJ1-5, with D maybe TRBD1 (5 bases). CDR3 sequence: CASSIARDHGGNQPQHF. Written as DNA, the CDR3 is TGTGCCAGTAGTATTGCCAGGGATCATGGGGGCAATCAGCCCCAGCATTTT.